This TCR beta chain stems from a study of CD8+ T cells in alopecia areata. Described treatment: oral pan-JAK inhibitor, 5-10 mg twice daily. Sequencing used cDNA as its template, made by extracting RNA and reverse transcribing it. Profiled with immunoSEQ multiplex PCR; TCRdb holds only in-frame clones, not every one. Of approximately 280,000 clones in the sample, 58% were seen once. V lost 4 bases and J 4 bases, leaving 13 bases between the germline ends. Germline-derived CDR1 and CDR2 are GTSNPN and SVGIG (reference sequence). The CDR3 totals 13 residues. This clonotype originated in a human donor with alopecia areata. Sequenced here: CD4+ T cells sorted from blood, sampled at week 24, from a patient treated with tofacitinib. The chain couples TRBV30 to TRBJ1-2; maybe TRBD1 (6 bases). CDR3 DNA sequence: TGTGCCTGGACCCTGACAGGCCTCTATGGCTACACCTTC. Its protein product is CAWTLTGLYGYTF.